The T cell receptor (beta chain) under discussion was sequenced for a study of shared clonotypes between healthy human individuals. TCRdb's table, derived via immunoSEQ multiplex PCR, lists solely in-frame clones and lacks some. Among around 100,000 clones listed, under 70% were seen once. The V gene's germline CDR1 is SGHTA and CDR2 FQGNSA. V gave up 3 bases and J gave up 4 bases, with 10 bases separating them. The CDR3 totals 14 residues. Overall study findings and caveats: Large depth notwithstanding, sorted-subset sequencing proved incomplete by rarefaction.

As concerns this clone: Antigen specificity is unknown.

J is TRBJ2-1 and V is TRBV7-2; a weak D match, TRBD1 (6 bases). The TCR originated in a woman aged 25 to 39 in good health. What was sequenced was memory CD8+ T cells sorted from blood. Subset: CD45RO+ cells pooled with CCR7-negative TemRA cells. The CDR3, as DNA: TGTGCCAGCAGCTTTCGAACAGGGTACAATGAGCAGTTCTTC. Translation gives CASSFRTGYNEQFF.